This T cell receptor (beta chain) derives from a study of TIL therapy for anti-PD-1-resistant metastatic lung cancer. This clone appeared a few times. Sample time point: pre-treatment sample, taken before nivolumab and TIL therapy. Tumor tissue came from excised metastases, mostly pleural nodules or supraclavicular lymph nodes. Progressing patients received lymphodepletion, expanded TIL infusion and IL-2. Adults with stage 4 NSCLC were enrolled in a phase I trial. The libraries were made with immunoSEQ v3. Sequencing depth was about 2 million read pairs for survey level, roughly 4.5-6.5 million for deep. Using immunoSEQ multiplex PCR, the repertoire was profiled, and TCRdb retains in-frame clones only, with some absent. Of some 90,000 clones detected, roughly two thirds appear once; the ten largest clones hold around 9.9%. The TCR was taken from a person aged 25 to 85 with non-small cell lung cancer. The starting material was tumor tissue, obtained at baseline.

The CDR3 spells CASSPRQGRLGETQYF. As DNA, the CDR3 is TGTGCCAGCTCACCCCGGCAGGGCCGGTTAGGTGAGACCCAGTACTTC. This chain connects TRBV18 to TRBJ2-5; perhaps TRBD1 as D (5 bases). CDR3 size: 16 residues. V lost 3 bases to trimming and J lost 5 bases, with 19 bases between them. CDR1 and CDR2 (germline): KGHSH, LQKENI.